The entry that follows covers one T cell receptor (beta chain) sequence. Preparation of the TCRbeta library involved a method that used unique molecular identifiers. A single record per CDR3 protein comes from TCRdb applying MiXCR to the PCR reads. The table lists about 610,000 distinct CDR3 sequences, about 10% of them singletons. The data stem from a study of T-cell reconstitution after alpha-beta-depleted transplantation in children. This sequence was found in a human donor who donated a stem cell graft to a child with acute myeloid leukemia. The material sequenced was PBMCs from the stem cell graft donor, taken from the stem cell graft.

The DNA for the CDR3 is TGTGCCAGTGGGGACCGCTATGGCTACACCTTC. Amino acids: CASGDRYGYTF. The rearrangement links TRBV19 to TRBJ1-2; D is possibly TRBD1 (5 bases). The CDR3 has 11 amino acids. Germline CDR1 is LNHDA and CDR2 is SQIVND (reference sequence). V lost 8 bases and J lost 4, with 8 bases in between. The complete variable domain, with remaining parts taken from reference TRBV19 and TRBJ1-2, reads DGGITQSPKYLFRKEGQNVTLSCEQNLNHDAMYWYRQDPGQGLRLIYYSQIVNDFQKGDIAEGYSVSREKKESFPLTVTSAQKNPTAFYLCASGDRYGYTFGSGTRLTVV.